A selection of T cell receptor beta chains follows, all from one sample in a study of T-cell memory formation after mild COVID-19. In TCRdb, the 5' RACE reads were re-called with MiXCR into one record per CDR3 protein. The data contain hundreds of thousands of distinct CDR3 sequences, roughly 20% of them singletons. Sample: PBMCs or a T cell subset sorted from them (not recorded which). The receptors derive from an adult woman who had mild COVID-19 (a few samples of this study predate the infection). Cell type and time point are not known. Each CDR3 is given with its conserved first and last residue. D genes are given only for firm matches. Not all rows give a size; the values are once, few, many and, for expanded clones, a class.

size,J,D,V,DNA,CDR3
.,TRBJ2-3,.,TRBV24-1,TGTGCCACCAGTGATCCAGGAGCCACAGATACGCAGTATTTT,CATSDPGATDTQYF
.,TRBJ1-2,.,TRBV6-1,TGTGCCAGCAGTGTCTTCCGGGACTCAACCGTGGGCGGCTACACCTTC,CASSVFRDSTVGGYTF
.,TRBJ2-2,TRBD1,TRBV6-1,TGTGCCAGCAGTGAAATACAGGGGGCGGCCACCGGGGAGCTGTTTTTT,CASSEIQGAATGELFF
.,TRBJ1-6,.,TRBV30,TGTGCCTGGAGTGGGCGGAATTTTAATTCACCCCTCCACTTT,CAWSGRNFNSPLHF
.,TRBJ2-5,TRBD2,TRBV7-2,TGTGCCAGCAGCCTCGAGTTAGCGGGAGAGGAGGCGCAAGAGACCCAGTACTTC,CASSLELAGEEAQETQYF
few,TRBJ2-7,.,TRBV20-1,TGCAGTGCCCTTCCTCAGGTGAGCTCCTACGAGCAGTACTTC,CSALPQVSSYEQYF
.,TRBJ2-7,.,TRBV7-2,TGTGCCAGCAGCTCCTACCTTTCCTACGAGCAGTACTTC,CASSSYLSYEQYF
.,TRBJ1-1,.,TRBV4-1,TGCGCCAGCAGCCAACCATACGAGACCAGCGGGGTCACTGAAGCTTTCTTT,CASSQPYETSGVTEAFF
once,TRBJ2-7,TRBD1,TRBV5-1,TGCGCCAGCAGCGAAGAGTGGGGACAGCGCCTAGATGGGCAGTACTTC,CASSEEWGQRLDGQYF
.,TRBJ2-4,.,TRBV12-3/TRBV12-4,TGTGCCAGCAGACCCAGTACGGCCGCCGGAAACATTCAGTACTTC,CASRPSTAAGNIQYF